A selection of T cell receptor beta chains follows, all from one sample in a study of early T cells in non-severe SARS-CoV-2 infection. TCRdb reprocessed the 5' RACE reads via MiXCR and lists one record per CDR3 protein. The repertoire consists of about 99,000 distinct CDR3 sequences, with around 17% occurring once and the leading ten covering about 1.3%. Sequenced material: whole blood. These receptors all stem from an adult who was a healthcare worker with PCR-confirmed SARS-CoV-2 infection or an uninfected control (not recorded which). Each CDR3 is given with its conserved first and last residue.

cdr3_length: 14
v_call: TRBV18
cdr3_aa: CASSPSGVINIQYF

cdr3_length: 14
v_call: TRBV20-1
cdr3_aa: CSALEGGTGETQYF

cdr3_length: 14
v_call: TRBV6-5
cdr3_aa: CASSYSPSNEKLFF

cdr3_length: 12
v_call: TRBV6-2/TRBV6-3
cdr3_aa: CASSYQGRAQYF

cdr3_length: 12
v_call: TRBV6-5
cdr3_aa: CASTGASSPLHF

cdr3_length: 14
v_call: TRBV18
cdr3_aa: CASSPTKATDTQYF

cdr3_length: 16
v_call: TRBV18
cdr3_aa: CASSSSVKTGANVLTF

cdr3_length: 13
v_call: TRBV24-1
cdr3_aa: CATSDPPYNEQFF

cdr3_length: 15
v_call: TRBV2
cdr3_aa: CASSDQDLAKNIQYF

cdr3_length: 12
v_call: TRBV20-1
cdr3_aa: CSARGGGLEQYF

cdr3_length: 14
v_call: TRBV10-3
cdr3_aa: CAISEAGSNYGYTF

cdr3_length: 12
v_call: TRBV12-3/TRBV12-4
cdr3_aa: CASIGGGYEQFF

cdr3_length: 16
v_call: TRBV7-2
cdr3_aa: CASSSPGFSAAETQYF

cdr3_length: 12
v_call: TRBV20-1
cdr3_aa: CSVGDSNQPQHF

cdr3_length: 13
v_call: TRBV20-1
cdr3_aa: CSAKDPIGEKLFF

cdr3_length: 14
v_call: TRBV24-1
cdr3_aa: CATSDLLLLDEQFF

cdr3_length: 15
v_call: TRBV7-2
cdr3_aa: CASSLYGLAQETQYF

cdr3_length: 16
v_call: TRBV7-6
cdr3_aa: CASSSFTSGNYNEQFF

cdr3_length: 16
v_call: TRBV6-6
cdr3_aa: CASRSPGTGVPLGAFF

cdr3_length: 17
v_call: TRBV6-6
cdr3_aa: CASSYRTGQGATGELFF

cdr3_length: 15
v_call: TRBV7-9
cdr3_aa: CASSSLSGRVDEQFF

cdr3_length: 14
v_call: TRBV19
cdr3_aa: CASKGTYTNQPQHF

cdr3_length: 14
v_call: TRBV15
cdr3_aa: CATGQGESSGELFF

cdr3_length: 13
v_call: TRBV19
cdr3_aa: CASSANPAYGYTF

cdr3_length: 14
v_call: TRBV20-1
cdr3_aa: CSASLADSTDTQYF

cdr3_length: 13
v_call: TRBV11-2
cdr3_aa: CASSLGDNTEAFF

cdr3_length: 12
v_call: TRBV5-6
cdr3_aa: CASSSEPYTQYF

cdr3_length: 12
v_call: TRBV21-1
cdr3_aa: CASSKTRGEQFF

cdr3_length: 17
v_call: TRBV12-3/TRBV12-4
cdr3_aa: CASSPPTGGADTGELFF

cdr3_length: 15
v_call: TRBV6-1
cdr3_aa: CASRIPLGQFKTQYF

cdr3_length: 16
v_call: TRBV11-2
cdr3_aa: CASSLARGPPWNEQFF

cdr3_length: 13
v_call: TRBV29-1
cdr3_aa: CSAGQASSYEQYF

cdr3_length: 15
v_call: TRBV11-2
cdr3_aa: CASSFTRKGTGELFF

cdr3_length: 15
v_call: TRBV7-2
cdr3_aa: CASSLDGSPSYEQYF

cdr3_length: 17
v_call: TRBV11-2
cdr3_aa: CASSPGSGTGKGDTQYF

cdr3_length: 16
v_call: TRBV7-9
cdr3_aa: CASSQGLFPSGNTIYF

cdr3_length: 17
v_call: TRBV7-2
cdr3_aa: CASSLLISLAPYNEQFF

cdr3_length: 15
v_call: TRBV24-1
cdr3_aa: CATCDRGRHTGELFF

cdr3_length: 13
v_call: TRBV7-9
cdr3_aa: CASSPQGYDGYTF

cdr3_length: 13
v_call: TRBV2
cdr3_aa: CASRRGGGDEQFF

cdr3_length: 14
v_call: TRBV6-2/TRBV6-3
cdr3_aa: CASSHGQGRETQYF

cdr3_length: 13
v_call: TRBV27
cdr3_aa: CASSFGWAGELFF